The clone carrying this T cell receptor (beta chain) came up a few times. These data belong to a study of T cells in Graves' hyperthyroidism and ophthalmopathy. Using RNA transcripts as the source, TCR beta CDR3 regions were amplified. Primed by the HTBI set, a first-round RT-PCR was run on the TCR CDR3. TCRdb analysed the multiplex PCR reads with MiXCR anew, one entry per CDR3 protein. This sample carries hundreds of thousands of distinct CDR3 sequences, roughly 37% of them seen once, and the ten largest clones take more than 7%. This TCR was sampled from a man in his late teens or twenties with Graves' hyperthyroidism. Sequencing was performed on blood.

The CDR3 sequence is CASSHRIGELFF. The CDR3 DNA is TGCGCCAGCAGCCACAGGATCGGGGAGCTGTTTTTT. The chain couples TRBV5-1 to TRBJ2-2, with a weak D call TRBD1 (5 bases). This CDR3 comprises 12 residues. Per germline, CDR1 SGHRS and CDR2 YFSETQ. Trimming shortened V by 4 bases and J by 7 bases, and 8 bases separated the two germline ends.